A single sample gave rise to the 7 T cell receptor beta chains below, sequenced in a study of T-cell reconstitution after alpha-beta-depleted transplantation in children. Preparation of the TCRbeta library was carried out with unique molecular identifiers. TCRdb itself ran the PCR reads through MiXCR, one entry per CDR3 protein. Among roughly 490,000 distinct CDR3 sequences listed, roughly 10% were seen once. The input for sequencing was PBMCs, mostly from graft donor cells, taken 180 days after TCRalphabeta/CD19-depleted stem cell transplant. Every receptor here comes from a female patient aged 2-9 years who had a stem cell transplant for aplastic anemia, so the T cells may come from the graft donor.

Ten or more counts support this clonotype. The rearrangement uses TRBV5-1 and TRBJ2-5; D might be TRBD2 (6 bases). Germline CDR1 and CDR2: SGHRS and YFSETQ. The CDR3 is 15 amino acids. V gave up 0 bases and J gave up 5 bases, with 14 bases separating them. Here the CDR3 DNA reads TGCGCCAGCAGCTTGGATGGAGGGAATTGGGAGACCCAGTACTTC. Translated, it gives CASSLDGGNWETQYF.

This clonotype has just a few counts. The chain has TRBV28 and TRBJ2-5; D tentatively fits TRBD1 or TRBD2 (5 bases each). CDR1 and CDR2 (germline): MDHEN, SYDVKM. The CDR3 sequence is 14 residues long. V was trimmed by 7 bases and J by 5 bases, leaving 17 bases between them. The CDR3 sequence: CASTPGTFRETQYF. CDR3 nucleotides: TGTGCCAGCACCCCAGGGACCTTCCGGGAGACCCAGTACTTC.

This clonotype occurred many times. V is TRBV19 and J is TRBJ1-5, with D hard to call. Germline V lookup: CDR1 LNHDA, CDR2 SQIVND (reference sequence). With 6 bases removed from V and 2 bases from J, the gap between germline ends came to 17 bases. This CDR3 has 16 amino acids. DNA for the CDR3: TGTGCCAGTAGACCCCTAACCAGAGGCGGCAATCAGCCCCAGCATTTT. Protein product: CASRPLTRGGNQPQHF. Based on the CDR3 plus reference TRBV19 and TRBJ1-5, the full variable domain is DGGITQSPKYLFRKEGQNVTLSCEQNLNHDAMYWYRQDPGQGLRLIYYSQIVNDFQKGDIAEGYSVSREKKESFPLTVTSAQKNPTAFYLCASRPLTRGGNQPQHFGDGTRLSIL.

The sample holds a few counts of this clonotype. The chain joins TRBV29-1 to TRBJ2-2; no reliable D call. The CDR3 is made up of 14 amino acids. The V end was cut by 7 bases, the J end by 1 base, with 13 bases between. CDR1 and CDR2 from the germline V gene are SQVTM and ANQGSEA. The CDR3 here is CSAHLDGNTGELFF. The DNA for the CDR3 is TGCAGCGCCCATCTGGACGGGAACACCGGGGAGCTGTTTTTT.

This clonotype appeared a few times. The rearrangement joins TRBV5-1 to TRBJ1-4; possibly TRBD1 for D (5 bases). V was pared by 0 bases and J by 8 bases, with 14 bases between. CDR1 and CDR2 (germline): SGHRS, YFSETQ. The CDR3 covers 15 residues. The chain's CDR3 is CASSLAGYPAEKLFF. The CDR3 bases are TGCGCCAGCAGCTTGGCAGGGTATCCGGCGGAAAAACTGTTTTTT.

There are a few counts of this clonotype. J is TRBJ1-3 and V is TRBV2; unclear D gene. CDR3 length: 19 residues. V lost 6 bases to trimming and J lost 2 bases, with 26 bases between them. Germline V gene sequence: CDR1 SNHLY, CDR2 FYNNEI. CDR3 sequence (DNA): TGTGCCAGCAGCCGCACCTCGGGTCATCGTTTAAAGACTGGAAACACCATATATTTT. The encoded protein is CASSRTSGHRLKTGNTIYF.

This clonotype turned up a few times. The V call is TRBV4-3, the J call TRBJ1-6; D uncertain. The CDR3 is 16 residues long. Trimming pared 4 bases from V and 7 bases from J, leaving 17 bases between. CDR1 is LGHNA, CDR2 YSLEER, per germline. CDR3 DNA sequence: TGCGCCAGCAGCCGTCAGACAAGAGAAGGCAATTCACCCCTCCACTTT. Its protein is CASSRQTREGNSPLHF.